This TCR beta chain is from a study of blood T cells in healthy people across ages. The V end lost 2 bases, the J end lost 4 bases, and 6 bases lay between the germline ends. CDR3 length: 13 residues. This clonotype showed up many times. Primers used in a second PCR of about 6 to 11 cycles were a sample-barcoded 5' primer and a J-beta primer mix. TCRdb recomputed calls from the 5' RACE reads with MiXCR, one row per CDR3 protein. Here the sample spans some 920,000 distinct CDR3 sequences, just over 50% being singletons. The specimen sequenced was blood. The V gene is TRBV12-3 or TRBV12-4, the J gene TRBJ1-5; no reliable D call. The sequence was obtained from a woman between 55 and 75 years old in good health. CDR3 amino acids: CASSLTGNQPQHF. The CDR3 nucleotides read TGTGCCAGCAGTTTAACCGGGAATCAGCCCCAGCATTTT.